The sequence of this T cell receptor beta chain was determined in a study of T cells in Graves' hyperthyroidism and ophthalmopathy. Trimming shortened V by 2 bases and J by 0 bases, and 7 bases separated the two germline ends. The CDR3 is made up of 15 amino acids. Germline values: CDR1 SGHAT, CDR2 FQNNGV. TCR beta CDR3 regions were amplified from RNA. The HTBI primer set was used in a first-round RT-PCR of the TCR CDR3. TCRdb used MiXCR to reprocess the multiplex PCR reads, holding one entry per CDR3 protein. The sample includes 470,000 or so distinct CDR3 sequences, less than 25% seen only once; the top ten take less than 30%.

The sequenced sample consisted of blood. The chain employs TRBV11-2 and TRBJ2-2; D is unresolved. The clonotype comes from a young man with Graves' hyperthyroidism. The CDR3 loop is CASSLWESNTGELFF. CDR3 coding DNA: TGTGCCAGCAGCTTATGGGAATCGAACACCGGGGAGCTGTTTTTT.